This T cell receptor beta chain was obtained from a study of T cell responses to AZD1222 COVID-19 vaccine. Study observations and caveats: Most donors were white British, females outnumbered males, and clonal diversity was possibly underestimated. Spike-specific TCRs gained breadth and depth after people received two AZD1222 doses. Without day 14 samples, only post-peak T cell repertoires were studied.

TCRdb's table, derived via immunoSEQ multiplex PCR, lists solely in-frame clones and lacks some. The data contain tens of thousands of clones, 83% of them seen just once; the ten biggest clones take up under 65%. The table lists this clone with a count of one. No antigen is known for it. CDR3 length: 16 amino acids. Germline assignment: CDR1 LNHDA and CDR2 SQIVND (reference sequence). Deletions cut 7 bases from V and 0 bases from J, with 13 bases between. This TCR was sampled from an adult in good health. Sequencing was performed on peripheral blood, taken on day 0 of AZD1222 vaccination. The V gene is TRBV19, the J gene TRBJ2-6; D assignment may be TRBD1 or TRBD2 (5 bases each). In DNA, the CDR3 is TGTGCCAGTACTCGGGACCGTGGCTCTGGGGCCAACGTCCTGACTTTC. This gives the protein CASTRDRGSGANVLTF.